This T cell receptor beta chain was found in a study of cytomegalovirus exposure and HLA in healthy donors (dated by TCRdb to 2016 to 2017). General notes on the study: An earlier analysis of roughly 500 of the donors reported 276 Gb of sequence data and around 100 million unique TCR beta sequences obtained from 150 million to 200 million T cells. Rather than drawing on any new phenotypic data, the later analysis identified candidate immune exposures from TCR beta sequences and the way those sequences occurred across donors. Both class I and class II loci were covered by HLA typing, at four-digit resolution. A separate validation cohort of roughly 110 different subjects was used in addition to the roughly 700-subject first cohort. To predict cytomegalovirus infection status, the study brought together high-throughput TCR immunosequencing, statistical association of individual TCRs with disease status, and machine learning. Typing coverage differed by locus: A, B, C, DRB1 and DQB1 were typed in about 620-640 donors, DQA1 in about 510, DPA1 in roughly 590, and DPB1 in approximately 450. Donor age, sex, ethnicity and CMV serostatus were compiled alongside the repertoire data. Among about 400 genotyped donors of the cohort, an average of about 240,000 unique TCR beta nucleotide sequences was sequenced per donor, of which approximately 19% were non-productive. Approximately 310 gigabases of sequencing data and tens of millions of unique TCR sequences were included in an early release covering 550 to 800 HLA-typed donors. The study aimed to test whether cataloging public T cell receptors could reveal signatures of past pathogen exposure. Four to six DR-DQ haplotypes were handled as single units for association and clustering, since linkage in the cohort was strong. The study profiled the T cell repertoires of some 610 subjects by immunosequencing and related them to cytomegalovirus serostatus. To study patterns of TCR occurrence, a later analysis re-analyzed previously published TCR beta repertoires from more than 550 donors and added high-resolution HLA genotyping. Every repertoire in the discovery cohort had been generated on one and the same sequencing platform. The genetic ancestry cluster associated with self-reported Caucasian donors included roughly 84% of the approximately 410 genotyped donors. An earlier analysis of 587 of the donors used high-throughput TCR beta sequencing to judge whether each TCR beta V gene segment behaved as functional or pseudogenic. Genome-wide SNP genotypes for about three fifths of the 666 donors were used in a later genetic analysis, which treated that subset as a discovery cohort.

The cohort was made up of 666 healthy bone marrow donors. At the time of sampling, all cohort members were nominally healthy, though unrecorded immune exposures were likely present. The donor was CMV seronegative and was included in the group of over 300 seronegative cohort members. A peripheral blood sample was provided by each donor, and peripheral blood mononuclear cells were used for TCR beta sequencing. The Qiagen DNeasy Blood Extraction Kit was used to extract genomic DNA from the blood cell samples. Reading from cysteine to phenylalanine, the CDR3 counts 16 amino acids. Just CDR3 DNA is preserved here, 48 bases in frame from base 1. For CDR1 and CDR2, the germline V gene lists MDHEN and SYDVKM. V lost 3 bases and J lost 6 bases; the stretch between them is 18 bases long. Comment on this clone: Its antigen remains unidentified. Qualities for individual bases were not recorded, and no much larger clone is one base off.

Library creation used the immunoSEQ multiplex PCR assay. The multiplex PCR relied on a mix of 60 forward primers for TCR Vbeta segments and 13 reverse primers for TCR Jbeta segments. A multiplex PCR assay on genomic DNA amplified the CDR3 region of rearranged TCR beta genes. The amplified TCR beta libraries were sequenced on the Illumina HiSeq System as 87-base-pair reads. Per the source publication's procedure: A later analysis counted about 82 million unique TCR beta chains across the 700 or so repertoires, and around 9.9 million of these chains were shared by at least two donors. To remove PCR and sequencing errors, raw reads were error-corrected and collapsed into unique sequences using a nearest-neighbor algorithm that merged closely related sequences. Alignment of CDR3 sequences to IMGT reference sequences was used to assign V, D and J gene segments. For a sequence to be retained, a match of at least six nucleotides was required to both a V gene segment and a J gene segment. Rearrangements were called productive when the CDR3 lacked stop codons and stayed in frame with V and J; all others were non-productive. Following IMGT convention, CDR3 was defined as the stretch from the second conserved V-encoded cysteine up to the conserved J-encoded phenylalanine. In an earlier analysis of more than 550 of the donors, sequences lacking an unambiguous match to a single V gene segment were excluded. An earlier analysis of approximately 590 of the donors called V segments functional above 56.7% productive rearrangements and segregating when the between-donor standard deviation exceeded 5%. A statistical classification framework was built for diagnosing cytomegalovirus status from the catalog of TCR beta chain sequences. V and J gene assignment, in a later analysis, came from comparing TCR nucleotide sequences with IMGT/GENE-DB human TR gene sequences. The TCRdist pipeline was used in a later analysis to assign CDR3 sequences and most-parsimonious VDJ recombination scenarios. In a later analysis, each TCR beta chain was defined by its CDR3 amino acid sequence together with its V-gene family, and reads without a unique V-gene family were excluded. To address suspected cross-contamination and a sequencing artifact, a later analysis removed a few hundred highly shared, low-generation-probability nucleotide sequences. In a later analysis, a clonal expansion index for each public chain was calculated from normalized within-repertoire ranks of inferred template counts. A later analysis computed generation probabilities with a VDJ recombination model fitted to out-of-frame rearrangements, and checked the results against IGoR. In a later analysis, TCR-TCR, TCR-HLA and TCR-CMV co-occurrence was scored with hypergeometric tests, and a repertoire-size bias correction was applied to TCR pairs. To estimate false discovery rates, a later analysis permuted the HLA or CMV assignments 20 times. In a later analysis, co-occurring TCRs were grouped with DBSCAN, and TCRdist sequence similarity was added when clustering was performed within HLA-allele-positive subsets. Co-occurrence clustering excluded repertoires with fewer than 30,000 or more than 120,000 public chains, plus five with anomalous nucleotide sharing. Entries here come from immuneACCESS through TCRdb and include only in-frame sequences with V and J called. Some clones fail to appear in such tables; in the studies checked, an unresolved V gene covers under half of the shortfall, and the cause of the remainder is unknown. V and J calls plus clone size are reproduced from that table; the DNA served to infer D and trimming. The sample has fewer than 250,000 clones on record, about three quarters of them singletons. The ten largest clones add up to less than 2% of the sample.

Study-level results and caveats: Strong co-occurrence of HLA alleles, especially DR and DQ, made assigning TCR associations to individual alleles difficult. Only TCR beta chains were sequenced in this cohort, and the absence of alpha or paired-chain data limited detectable features. A later genetic analysis associated a missense DCLRE1C variant with V-gene and J-gene trimming of TCR beta chains, and an independent cohort replicated the association. A cluster of highly shared sequence variants was judged likely to represent a technical artifact of the sequencing pipeline. Three of the identified cytomegalovirus-associated TCR beta chains were confirmed in vitro to be specific for cytomegalovirus antigens. The classifier was reported to diagnose cytomegalovirus status with high specificity and sensitivity in both the original cohort and the validation cohort. It was suggested by the authors that the approach could potentially be generalized to other disease states and immunological phenotypes. According to a later analysis, parvovirus B19, influenza, CMV and Epstein-Barr virus appeared linked to several top co-occurrence clusters. The study listed 150 to 200 TCR beta chains as associated with cytomegalovirus. In a later analysis, the rate of TCR association differed among HLA loci, with DRB1 alleles having the most associated TCRs and HLA-C alleles having the fewest. An earlier analysis of approximately 590 of the donors showed that most TCR beta V segments appeared in productive rearrangements either about 87% or about 30% of the time, which broadly matched IMGT annotations. Compared with equally common non-associated chains, HLA-associated TCR beta chains in a later analysis were more clonally expanded and had lower generation probabilities. Most TCR sequences were observed very rarely across donors, whereas some public TCRs were present in many individuals. Sequencing depth was assumed to be roughly uniform across donors in the presence/absence analyses, though that assumption may not hold. Linkage disequilibrium might explain the correlated functional status among segregating V segments, but an unknown experimental factor could not be ruled out. In a later genetic analysis, fewer N-insertions in productive TCRs were reported among donors in an Asian-associated ancestry cluster than the approximately 710-donor mean. Some IMGT-functional V segments, including TRBV6-2 and TRBV6-3, could not be told apart with the 87-base-pair reads, so those segments were excluded. Because counts were too low, 15 or so rarely observed V segments, including chromosome 9 orphons, were excluded from the earlier analysis of some 590 of the donors. A further reported finding was that TCR beta sequences accurately predicted the HLA-A and HLA-B alleles for most subjects in the first cohort. Because HLA typing was unavailable for some donors at each locus, only the typed subset was used in association tests. Specific HLA alleles were associated with roughly 16,000 TCR beta sequences at a false discovery rate of 0.05 in a later analysis. The only immune exposure information available for the cohort was CMV serostatus. Most CMV-associated TCR beta chains appeared to be HLA-restricted in a later analysis, and the HLA associations seemed to be driven largely by CMV exposure.

Input material: PBMCs. The source is a male donor in good health and CMV-seronegative. Recombination linked TRBV28 to TRBJ1-5; the D gene lacks a confident call. This receptor carries the CDR3 CASSLGEGREGQPQHF. The nucleotides read TGTGCCAGCAGTTTGGGTGAAGGGAGAGAGGGTCAGCCCCAGCATTTT.